The rows below give T cell receptor beta chains drawn from one sample of a study of PD-1 blockade in classical Hodgkin lymphoma. The assay was immunoSEQ multiplex PCR, and TCRdb's table has in-frame clones only and misses some. The data contain some 9,700 clones, roughly 80% of them singletons. Sequenced here: peripheral blood mononuclear cells (PBMCs), sampled before the fourth cycle of nivolumab. All receptors derive from a human donor with classical Hodgkin lymphoma. The CDR3 runs from the conserved cysteine through the conserved F or W. D genes are given only for firm matches. The size of a clone is reported for some rows only, either as once, few or many, or as a class for expanded clones.

j_call v_call d_call clone_size cdr3_aa cdr3_nt
TRBJ2-7 TRBV7-8 TRBD2 - CASSVLADLSYEQYF TGTGCCAGCAGCGTACTAGCGGATCTATCCTACGAGCAGTACTTC
TRBJ2-7 TRBV4-1 - few CASSQPITGTRGGYEQYF TGCGCCAGCAGCCAACCCATTACCGGGACACGCGGGGGCTACGAGCAGTACTTC
TRBJ1-5 TRBV11-1 - - CASSLDLYQPQHF TGTGCCAGCAGCTTAGACCTCTATCAGCCCCAGCATTTT
TRBJ2-1 TRBV5-1 - once CASSTPNANEQFF TGCGCCAGCAGTACCCCGAACGCCAATGAGCAGTTCTTC
TRBJ2-5 TRBV29-1 TRBD2 - CSALGGQETQYF TGCAGCGCCCTCGGGGGGCAAGAGACCCAGTACTTC
TRBJ2-3 TRBV6-4 TRBD2 - CASRESSGSTDTQYF TGTGCCAGCAGGGAATCTAGCGGGAGCACAGATACGCAGTATTTT
TRBJ1-1 TRBV2 - few CASSRGDTEAFF TGTGCCAGCAGTAGGGGAGACACTGAAGCTTTCTTT
TRBJ1-4 TRBV5-5 - - CASSSPRWVGRAPEWKLFF TGTGCCAGCAGCTCCCCCCGGTGGGTCGGACGAGCGCCAGAATGGAAACTGTTTTTT
TRBJ2-3 TRBV7-3 - - CASSPGLQGGQYF TGTGCCAGCAGCCCGGGACTGCAGGGGGGGCAGTATTTT
TRBJ1-1 TRBV6-5 - - CASSYSGGNTEAFF TGTGCCAGCAGTTACTCCGGCGGGAACACTGAAGCTTTCTTT
TRBJ2-3 TRBV27 - - CASSSLTLSTDTQYF TGTGCCAGCAGTTCTCTAACCCTAAGCACAGATACGCAGTATTTT
TRBJ2-7 TRBV5-1 - - CASSLRPHEGQYF TGCGCCAGCAGCTTAAGACCTCATGAAGGGCAGTACTTC
TRBJ2-2 TRBV5-1 - - CASSLVAGSDTGELFF TGCGCCAGCAGCTTGGTGGCAGGGAGTGACACCGGGGAGCTGTTTTTT
TRBJ2-7 TRBV6-4 - few CASISGFTTPGRKDYEQYF TGTGCCAGCATTTCGGGGTTTACCACTCCGGGACGGAAAGACTACGAGCAGTACTTC
TRBJ2-3 TRBV7-2 - - CASSEGLMGRTQYF TGTGCCAGCAGCGAAGGTCTTATGGGCAGGACGCAGTATTTT
TRBJ2-5 TRBV29-1 - - CSVEASGLKETQYF TGCAGCGTTGAAGCCTCGGGACTTAAGGAGACCCAGTACTTC
TRBJ2-4 TRBV6-6 - - CASSYSYGINIQYF TGTGCCAGCAGTTACTCTTACGGTATAAACATTCAGTACTTC
TRBJ1-2 TRBV7-9 TRBD1 - CASSLGTGVIGYTF TGTGCCAGCAGCTTAGGGACAGGGGTTATTGGCTACACCTTC
TRBJ1-1 TRBV5-1 - - CASSLGGGNTEAFF TGCGCCAGCAGCTTAGGAGGGGGGAACACTGAAGCTTTCTTT
TRBJ2-1 TRBV18 TRBD2 once CASSPPYRVEAGGLYNEQFF TGTGCCAGCTCACCACCATACAGGGTCGAGGCGGGAGGATTGTACAATGAGCAGTTCTTC
TRBJ2-1 TRBV9 TRBD2 - CASSVATEASGRYYNEQFF TGTGCCAGCAGCGTAGCTACGGAGGCTAGCGGGAGGTACTACAATGAGCAGTTCTTC
TRBJ2-2 TRBV30 TRBD2 - CAWSVGGWSGELFF TGTGCCTGGAGCGTCGGGGGGTGGTCCGGGGAGCTGTTTTTT
TRBJ2-7 TRBV19 - - CASRDRYYEQYF TGTGCCAGCCGGGACCGATACTACGAGCAGTACTTC
TRBJ2-1 TRBV7-3 TRBD1 - CASSKGAAYNEQFF TGTGCCAGCAGTAAGGGGGCGGCTTACAATGAGCAGTTCTTC
TRBJ2-7 TRBV11-2 TRBD1 few CASSFGTGLNEQYF TGTGCCAGCAGCTTCGGGACAGGGTTAAACGAGCAGTACTTC
TRBJ2-1 TRBV28 - - CASSSFVRDGVYNEQFF TGTGCCAGCAGTTCTTTCGTCCGGGACGGGGTCTACAATGAGCAGTTCTTC
TRBJ2-7 TRBV12-5 TRBD2 - CASGSGGTYEQYF TGTGCTAGTGGTTCGGGGGGGACCTACGAGCAGTACTTC
TRBJ2-7 TRBV11-1 TRBD2 - CASSTGRANEQYF TGTGCCAGCAGCACCGGGAGGGCCAACGAGCAGTACTTC
TRBJ1-1 TRBV18 - - CASYFQGLAGVNTEAFF TGTGCCAGCTACTTTCAGGGTTTGGCCGGCGTGAACACTGAAGCTTTCTTT
TRBJ2-1 TRBV2 TRBD1 - CASRVDRNRNEQFF TGTGCCAGCAGGGTGGACAGGAATCGCAATGAGCAGTTCTTC
TRBJ2-1 TRBV28 TRBD1 - CASRVGQGYNEQFF TGTGCCAGTCGTGTCGGACAGGGGTACAATGAGCAGTTCTTC
TRBJ1-2 TRBV7-9 - - CASSPGANYGYTF TGTGCCAGCAGCCCGGGCGCTAACTATGGCTACACCTTC
TRBJ1-1 TRBV5-4 - - CASSFPSVNTEAFF TGTGCCAGCAGCTTTCCTTCAGTGAACACTGAAGCTTTCTTT
TRBJ2-3 TRBV5-6 - few CASSFGTDTQYF TGTGCCAGCAGCTTCGGCACAGATACGCAGTATTTT
TRBJ2-2 TRBV9 - - CASSVGGITGELFF TGTGCCAGCAGCGTAGGGGGGATCACCGGGGAGCTGTTTTTT
TRBJ2-3 TRBV9 - - CASSVEGKQADTQYF TGTGCCAGCAGCGTAGAGGGAAAGCAGGCAGATACGCAGTATTTT
TRBJ1-2 TRBV5-1 - - CASSSPNGERGYGYTF TGCGCCAGCAGCTCCCCTAACGGGGAAAGGGGGTATGGCTACACCTTC
TRBJ2-3 TRBV21-1 - - CASSTESGRKDTDTQYF TGTGCCAGCAGCACTGAGAGCGGGAGGAAGGACACAGATACGCAGTATTTT
TRBJ1-2 TRBV4-1 - - CASSQERQQGYTF TGCGCCAGCAGCCAAGAGAGGCAGCAGGGCTACACCTTC
TRBJ1-5 TRBV7-9 - - CASSFSDKSNQPQHF TGTGCCAGCAGCTTTTCTGATAAGAGCAATCAGCCCCAGCATTTT
TRBJ2-3 TRBV7-3 - - CASSLTSFTDTQYF TGTGCCAGCAGCTTGACTAGTTTCACAGATACGCAGTATTTT
TRBJ1-5 TRBV4-2 TRBD1 - CASSQVGQGARRGQPQHF TGTGCCAGCAGCCAAGTGGGACAGGGGGCGCGTAGGGGTCAGCCCCAGCATTTT
TRBJ1-1 TRBV14 TRBD1 - CASSPPDSGGRTEAFF TGTGCCAGCAGCCCACCCGACTCAGGGGGAAGGACTGAAGCTTTCTTT